This T cell receptor beta chain stems from a study of blood T cell repertoires in COVID-19 (TCRdb year 2020). For the study in its entirety: Collaborator samples came from the United States, Italy and Spain and covered acute and convalescent phases of COVID-19. The prospective study material was composed of cDNA or gDNA derived from T cells, B-cell-depleted T cells, or PBMCs. The dataset comprised deeply sampled blood TCRbeta repertoires from subjects exposed to, actively infected with, or recovered from COVID-19. A freely available public database, intended as a resource for researchers studying the immune response to SARS-CoV-2, is where the repertoires were released. Samples were obtained from the ongoing ImmuneRACE study (first 160 participants) and from 1,000 to 1,500 subjects provided by 6 global collaborators. Nearly every sample came with metadata listing a de-identified subject ID, COVID-19 status, age in years and sex. Where HLA class I and class II types were available, the types were taken from metadata supplied by the sample provider, not from assay-based typing.

Summary of the overall study and its limitations: How much clinical and demographic metadata was included differed by source and by participant, and the metadata was provided uncurated.

Notes on this clone: This receptor's antigen is unknown. The sample holds no much larger clone one base away, and base qualities are not on file.

Whole blood was collected in K2EDTA tubes by collaborating institutions according to the institutions' own protocols. Collaborator samples were shipped for TCRbeta analysis as frozen whole blood, isolated PBMCs, or DNA extracted from either sample type. TCRbeta CDR3 regions were amplified from genomic DNA using the immunoSEQ Assay, a bias-controlled multiplex PCR. The authors processed their data as follows. Nucleated cell counts per sample were estimated from amplification of reference gene primers within the assay. To quantify the absolute abundance of each unique TCRbeta CDR3 rearrangement, sequence reads were collapsed and filtered. For each sample, productive Simpson clonality was calculated as the square root of Simpson's diversity index across productive rearrangements. TCRdb retrieved this table from immuneACCESS and kept in-frame rearrangements only. Not all clones are present; in checked studies, unresolved V genes account for under half, and no reason is known for the remainder. The V and J calls and clone size were taken over from that table, and D and trimming were inferred from the DNA. The table for this sample lists 100,000 to 150,000 clones; around nine tenths of them were counted only once. The ten largest make up roughly 1.2% of the sample.

CDR1 and CDR2 are drawn from the germline V gene: MGHRA, YSYEKL. V loses 1 base of germline sequence and J loses 1 base, and the interval between the two ends is 5 bases. From the cysteine up to the phenylalanine, the CDR3 has a length of 13 residues. Of the read, only the CDR3 DNA is kept; its 39 bases are in frame from base 1. This receptor chain uses TRBV4-1 and TRBJ2-7; the D gene assignment is ambiguous. The receptor comes from a woman older than 75 with acute or convalescent COVID-19. The sequenced sample consisted of peripheral blood. The CDR3 amino acid sequence is: CASSQGPSYEQYF. The DNA sequence is as follows: TGCGCCAGCAGCCAAGGTCCTTCCTACGAGCAGTACTTC.